Following are 30 T cell receptor beta chains from one sample sequenced in a study of PD-1 blockade in mismatch repair-deficient tumors. Libraries were prepared by immunoSEQ multiplex PCR; TCRdb keeps only in-frame clonotypes and omits some of them. The table has 40,000 to 60,000 clones, approximately 80% seen once. The source was PBMCs, collected before pembrolizumab treatment. These receptor sequences come from an adult with mismatch repair-deficient cancer.

The chain employs TRBV28 and TRBJ2-1, with D perhaps matching TRBD1 (6 bases). Deletions cut 4 bases from V and 7 bases from J, with 17 bases between. From germline, CDR1 is MDHEN and CDR2 SYDVKM. The CDR3 length is 15 residues. Here the CDR3 DNA reads TGTGCCAGCAGTTCCCCCACCAGGGGAAGGAATGAGCAGTTCTTC. Translating gives CASSSPTRGRNEQFF.

The chain joins TRBV12-5 to TRBJ1-1, with 8 bases that match TRBD1. This CDR3 spans 12 amino acids. The V and J ends lost 6 bases and 7 bases, in that order; junction bases with no gene match: 4. CDR1 LGHNT and CDR2 FRNRAP come from the germline V gene. In DNA form, the CDR3 reads TGTGCTAGTGGCCCAGACAGGGGTGAAGCTTTCTTT. This sequence encodes CASGPDRGEAFF.

The V and J genes are TRBV9 and TRBJ1-2; possibly TRBD1 for D (5 bases). V shed 4 bases and J shed 4 bases, with 20 bases lying between them. The CDR3 sequence is 16 residues long. Germline CDR1 and CDR2: SGDLS and YYNGEE. The CDR3 DNA reads TGTGCCAGCAGCATGAATCAACGACAGAGGGGCTATGGCTACACCTTC. This gives the protein CASSMNQRQRGYGYTF. Together with reference TRBV9 and TRBJ1-2, the CDR3 gives the full variable domain: DSGVTQTPKHLITATGQRVTLRCSPRSGDLSVYWYQQSLDQGLQFLIQYYNGEERAKGNILERFSAQQFPDLHSELNLSSLELGDSALYFCASSMNQRQRGYGYTFGSGTRLTVV.

The rearrangement links TRBV5-1 to TRBJ2-2; D ambiguous. V was cut by 4 bases and J by 4 bases, with 14 bases left in between. Per the germline V gene, CDR1 is SGHRS and CDR2 is YFSETQ. This CDR3 spans 15 amino acids. CDR3: CASSPTVPFTGELFF. In nucleotides, the CDR3 is TGCGCCAGCAGCCCCACAGTACCTTTCACCGGGGAGCTGTTTTTT.

The V call is TRBV5-4, the J call TRBJ2-1, with 11 positions matching TRBD2. The J segment lost 7 bases and the V segment lost 0 bases, leaving 3 bases of the junction unmatched. This CDR3 is 15 amino acids long. Germline values: CDR1 SGHNT, CDR2 YYREEE (reference sequence). The CDR3 region has the DNA TGTGCCAGCAGCTTGGTAGCGGGAGGGCTTAATGAGCAGTTCTTC. Translation: CASSLVAGGLNEQFF.

This clone was counted a single time. The V gene is TRBV18, the J gene TRBJ2-3; possible D gene TRBD2, 6 bases. V shed 3 bases and J shed 1 base, with 14 bases lying between them. Germline lookup yields CDR1 KGHSH and CDR2 LQKENI. The CDR3 totals 16 residues. The CDR3 nucleotides read TGTGCCAGCTCACCCATCGGGAGAGGTGGCACAGATACGCAGTATTTT. It yields the protein CASSPIGRGGTDTQYF.

This chain uses TRBV5-6 with TRBJ2-5; 7 bases fit TRBD2. V was pared by 6 bases and J by 3 bases, with 8 bases of the junction left unmatched. Germline V lookup: CDR1 SGHDT, CDR2 YYEEEE. This CDR3 is 14 amino acids long. CDR3 nucleotide sequence: TGTGCCAGCACCACGGCGGGAGTAAAAGAGACCCAGTACTTC. Protein product: CASTTAGVKETQYF.

The V and J genes are TRBV6-5 and TRBJ1-1; 7 bases map to TRBD1. This CDR3 spans 15 amino acids. V trimming: 5 bases; J trimming: 0 bases; junction bases outside the gene matches: 6. CDR1 and CDR2 from the germline V gene are MNHEY and SVGAGI. This CDR3 is CASSPRQGLNTEAFF. The CDR3 nucleotides are TGTGCCAGCAGTCCTCGACAGGGACTGAACACTGAAGCTTTCTTT.

J is TRBJ2-7 and V is TRBV5-4; D unclear. V lost 2 bases and J lost 4, with 7 bases in between. The CDR3 covers 12 residues. The germline V gene has CDR1 SGHNT and CDR2 YYREEE (reference sequence). CDR3 loop: CASSFLGYEQYF. The CDR3 bases are TGTGCCAGCAGCTTTCTTGGGTACGAGCAGTACTTC.

This clone was recorded a few times. The rearrangement joins TRBV5-1 to TRBJ2-5; D uncertain. V was shortened by 4 bases and J by 4 bases, with 11 bases between the two germline ends. Germline CDR1 SGHRS, CDR2 YFSETQ. This CDR3 has 13 amino acids. CDR3 bases: TGCGCCAGCAGCATACGGACGGGAGAGACCCAGTACTTC. It codes for CASSIRTGETQYF.

The gene calls are TRBV2 and TRBJ2-1, with D perhaps TRBD1 (8 bases). V shed 9 bases and J shed 9 bases, with 15 bases lying between them. The germline CDR1 and CDR2 sequences are SNHLY and FYNNEI. CDR3 length equals 12 residues. The CDR3 sequence: CARQTGEGEQFF. CDR3 sequence (DNA): TGTGCCAGACAGACAGGGGAGGGTGAGCAGTTCTTC. Based on the CDR3 plus reference TRBV2 and TRBJ2-1, the full variable domain is EPEVTQTPSHQVTQMGQEVILRCVPISNHLYFYWYRQILGQKVEFLVSFYNNEISEKSEIFDDQFSVERPDGSNFTLKIRSTKLEDSAMYFCARQTGEGEQFFGPGTRLTVL.

This chain uses TRBV2 with TRBJ2-1; tentatively, D is TRBD2 (5 bases). V lost 6 bases and J lost 10, with 10 bases in between. The CDR3 runs to 11 residues. Germline CDR1 is SNHLY and CDR2 is FYNNEI. CDR3 DNA: TGTGCCAGCAGCCTCACTAGGGAGCAGTTCTTC. Its protein is CASSLTREQFF.

The V gene is TRBV18, the J gene TRBJ2-1; D is unresolved. Germline CDR1 is KGHSH and CDR2 is LQKENI. The CDR3 has 16 residues. V lost 4 bases and J lost 0, with 13 bases in between. CDR3 DNA sequence: TGTGCCAGCTCACTGCAGTCCCCTCTCTCCTACAATGAGCAGTTCTTC. Its protein product is CASSLQSPLSYNEQFF.

V usage is TRBV7-6 and J usage is TRBJ2-3; D remains unclear. There are 16 residues in the CDR3. Germline values: CDR1 SGHVS, CDR2 FNYEAQ. Trimming took 3 bases from V and 2 from J, leaving 15 bases between them. This chain's CDR3 is CASSFIGGSPTDTQYF. In DNA, the CDR3 is TGTGCCAGCAGCTTCATTGGCGGTAGCCCCACAGATACGCAGTATTTT.

This chain connects TRBV9 to TRBJ2-7; no firm D call. Trimming took 0 bases from V and 6 from J, leaving 10 bases between them. The CDR3 is made up of 13 amino acids. The germline V gene encodes CDR1 SGDLS and CDR2 YYNGEE. The DNA for the CDR3 is TGTGCCAGCAGCGTAGACGTGGACGCCGAGCAGTACTTC. Protein sequence: CASSVDVDAEQYF.

This chain connects TRBV7-8 to TRBJ2-1, with 7 bases matching TRBD2. CDR3 length equals 14 residues. Unmatched junction bases numbered 5, after V lost 5 bases and J lost 4 bases. The V gene's germline CDR1 is SGHVS and CDR2 FQNEAQ. This CDR3 is CASSLGGSYNEQFF. The CDR3 DNA follows: TGTGCCAGCAGCCTGGGAGGGAGTTACAATGAGCAGTTCTTC.

The sample holds many counts of this clone. The gene calls are TRBV19 and TRBJ2-1; TRBD1 matches at 8 bases. The CDR3 runs to 14 residues. J gave up 7 bases and V 4 bases, and 6 bases lay outside the gene matches. CDR1 LNHDA and CDR2 SQIVND come from the germline V gene (reference sequence). The CDR3 bases are TGTGCCAGTAGTAACCAGGGGGCAAGGAATGAGCAGTTCTTC. Its protein product is CASSNQGARNEQFF.

CDR3 nucleotides: TGTGCCACCAGCAGAGTGGGAGACAGGGGAGGTACTGAAGCTTTCTTT. It is translated as CATSRVGDRGGTEAFF. This chain connects TRBV15 to TRBJ1-1, with TRBD1 matching over 8 bases. Germline V CDR1 and CDR2: LNHNV, YYDKDF (reference sequence). The V gene end was trimmed by 1 base and the J gene end by 5 bases; junction bases not matched to a gene: 9. The CDR3 runs 16 residues.

The rearrangement joins TRBV5-1 to TRBJ2-1, with D hard to call. Trimming removed 3 bases at V and 0 bases at J, with 7 bases between. Germline CDR1 reads SGHRS; CDR2 reads YFSETQ. The CDR3 has 14 residues. DNA for the CDR3: TGCGCCAGCAGCTACACGAGCTCCTACAATGAGCAGTTCTTC. It specifies CASSYTSSYNEQFF.

The V gene is TRBV11-3, the J gene TRBJ2-7; weak D call: TRBD2 (6 bases). Germline values: CDR1 SGHNT, CDR2 YENEEA. The V end lost 5 bases, the J end lost 7 bases, and 15 bases lay between the germline ends. The CDR3 has 13 residues. CDR3 in DNA: TGTGCCAGCAGCCCCTCCGGGGAGGTGGAGCAGTACTTC. Its protein product is CASSPSGEVEQYF.

The genes are TRBV13 and TRBJ1-3, with 9 bases lining up with TRBD1. Trimming cost V 5 bases and J 4 bases; bases outside gene matches: 9. Germline V lookup: CDR1 PRHDT, CDR2 FYEKMQ (reference sequence). The CDR3 has 16 amino acids. The chain's CDR3 is CASSPLTGTGGNTIYF. The DNA of the CDR3 is TGTGCCAGCAGCCCATTAACCGGGACAGGGGGAAACACCATATATTTT. Looking up the rest from reference TRBV13 and TRBJ1-3 gives the full variable domain: AAGVIQSPRHLIKEKRETATLKCYPIPRHDTVYWYQQGPGQDPQFLISFYEKMQSDKGSIPDRFSAQQFSDYHSELNMSSLELGDSALYFCASSPLTGTGGNTIYFGEGSWLTVV.

The rearrangement links TRBV7-6 to TRBJ2-3, with 13 bases that match TRBD2. V trimming: 5 bases; J trimming: 0 bases; junction bases outside the gene matches: 5. Germline CDR1 and CDR2: SGHVS and FNYEAQ. The CDR3 totals 17 residues. CDR3 sequence: CASSAGLAGASTDTQYF. DNA of the CDR3: TGTGCCAGCAGCGCCGGACTAGCGGGGGCTAGCACAGATACGCAGTATTTT.

This chain links TRBV5-1 with TRBJ1-1; D uncertain. Germline CDR1 and CDR2: SGHRS and YFSETQ. There are 16 residues in the CDR3. Trimming removed 3 bases from V and 3 bases from J, with 18 bases in between. The CDR3 here is CASSWRGSESDTEAFF. CDR3 DNA sequence: TGCGCCAGCAGCTGGCGTGGGTCTGAGTCGGACACTGAAGCTTTCTTT.

V usage is TRBV21-1 and J usage is TRBJ2-7; the D call in the table, TRBD2, was not verified against the DNA. TRBV21-1 is reported as a pseudogene. This CDR3 contains 19 residues. CDR3: CASSKLSHSVSTLSYEQYF. The CDR3 DNA reads as TGTGCCAGCAGCAAATTGTCTCATAGCGTTTCGACACTTTCCTACGAGCAGTACTTC.

The gene calls are TRBV7-3 and TRBJ2-1, with a tentative D call TRBD2 (7 bases). CDR3 size: 16 residues. With 4 bases removed from V and 4 bases from J, the gap between germline ends came to 17 bases. Germline CDR1 SGHTA, CDR2 FQGTGA. CDR3 coding DNA: TGTGCCAGCAGCTATACTGGGAGGGGGACTTACAATGAGCAGTTCTTC. Its protein is CASSYTGRGTYNEQFF. Based on the CDR3 plus reference TRBV7-3 and TRBJ2-1, the full variable domain is GAGVSQTPSNKVTEKGKYVELRCDPISGHTALYWYRQSLGQGPEFLIYFQGTGAADDSGLPNDRFFAVRPEGSVSTLKIQRTERGDSAVYLCASSYTGRGTYNEQFFGPGTRLTVL.

In this sample, this clone turned up a few times. The chain employs TRBV30 and TRBJ2-5; possible D gene TRBD2, 5 bases. V lost 3 bases, J lost 1 base, and 9 bases lay in between. Germline CDR1 GTSNPN, CDR2 SVGIG (reference sequence). This CDR3 has 13 amino acids. As DNA, the CDR3 is TGTGCCTGGAGCAACGGGATCCAAGAGACCCAGTACTTC. Its translation is CAWSNGIQETQYF. Together with reference TRBV30 and TRBJ2-5, the CDR3 gives the full variable domain: SQTIHQWPATLVQPVGSPLSLECTVEGTSNPNLYWYRQAAGRGLQLLFYSVGIGQISSEVPQNLSASRPQDRQFILSSKKLLLSDSGFYLCAWSNGIQETQYFGPGTRLLVL.

This rearrangement joins TRBV6-6 to TRBJ2-1, with 8 bases that match TRBD1. Germline CDR1 is MNHNY and CDR2 is SVGAGI (reference sequence). The length of the CDR3 is 15 residues. With 6 bases clipped from V and 4 bases from J, the junction kept 8 bases outside the gene matches. CDR3 in DNA: TGTGCCAGCAGAAAAACAGGGGGGAAATACAATGAGCAGTTCTTC. It specifies CASRKTGGKYNEQFF.

This clone showed up just once. This chain joins TRBV7-9 and TRBJ1-3; D is unresolved. The CDR3 covers 19 residues. Trimming took 5 bases from V and 0 from J, leaving 23 bases between them. The germline gives CDR1 SEHNR, CDR2 FQNEAQ (reference sequence). The CDR3 here is CASSPLGSAGRYSGNTIYF. The CDR3 DNA reads TGTGCCAGCAGCCCTCTGGGGAGTGCCGGGAGATACTCTGGAAACACCATATATTTT. Together with reference TRBV7-9 and TRBJ1-3, the CDR3 gives the full variable domain: DTGVSQNPRHKITKRGQNVTFRCDPISEHNRLYWYRQTLGQGPEFLTYFQNEAQLEKSRLLSDRFSAERPKGSFSTLEIQRTEQGDSAMYLCASSPLGSAGRYSGNTIYFGEGSWLTVV.

The V call is TRBV19, the J call TRBJ2-7, with D perhaps matching TRBD1 (5 bases). Per the germline V gene, CDR1 is LNHDA and CDR2 is SQIVND (reference sequence). V was clipped by 5 bases and J by 3 bases, with 11 bases between them. CDR3 length equals 13 residues. As DNA, the CDR3 is TGTGCCAGTAGTGAGACAGAATACTACGAGCAGTACTTC. Translated, it gives CASSETEYYEQYF.

The chain recombines TRBV10-1 with TRBJ2-1, with TRBD2 matching 7 bases. J was trimmed by 7 bases and V by 5 bases; bases with no gene match: 8. CDR1 and CDR2 (germline): WNHNN, SYGVQD (reference sequence). The CDR3 is made up of 14 amino acids. The DNA of the CDR3 is TGCGCCAGCAGTTTCTCCGGAGCGGGAAATGAGCAGTTCTTC. It encodes CASSFSGAGNEQFF.